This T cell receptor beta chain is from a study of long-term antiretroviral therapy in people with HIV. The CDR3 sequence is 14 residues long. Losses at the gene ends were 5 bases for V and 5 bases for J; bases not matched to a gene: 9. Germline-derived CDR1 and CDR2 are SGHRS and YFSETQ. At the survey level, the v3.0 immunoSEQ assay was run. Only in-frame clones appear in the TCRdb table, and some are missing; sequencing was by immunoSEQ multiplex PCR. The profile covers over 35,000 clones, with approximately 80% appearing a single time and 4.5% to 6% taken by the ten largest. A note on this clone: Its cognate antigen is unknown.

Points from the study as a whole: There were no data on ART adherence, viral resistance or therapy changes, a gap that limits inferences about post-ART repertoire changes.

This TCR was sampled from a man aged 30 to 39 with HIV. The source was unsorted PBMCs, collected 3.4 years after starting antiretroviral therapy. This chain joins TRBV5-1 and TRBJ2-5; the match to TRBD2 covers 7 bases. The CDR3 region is CASRGRGNSETQYF. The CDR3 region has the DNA TGCGCCAGCAGGGGGAGGGGAAATTCGGAGACCCAGTACTTC.